This TCR beta chain comes out of a study of Ad26.COV2.S vaccination and SARS-CoV-2 variants. Method: immunoSEQ multiplex PCR; TCRdb's copy keeps in-frame clones and lacks some. This table holds about 250,000 clones, 87% found once. Treatment reported: around 19 received Ad26.COV2.S at low or high dose, single or two shots; 5 received placebo; per-sample allocation not given. Sampling happened 63 days after the first vaccine or placebo injection. After removal of 4 bases from V and 1 base from J, the junction contained 7 bases not matched to a gene. The germline V gene encodes CDR1 SGHNT and CDR2 YYREEE (reference sequence). CDR3 length: 16 amino acids. This clone has just a few counts.

The chain joins TRBV5-4 to TRBJ2-2, with 7 bases aligning to TRBD2. The sample consisted of peripheral blood, taken in a trial of Ad26.COV2.S vaccine versus placebo. This receptor was taken from a person aged 18 to 59 who received the Ad26.COV2.S COVID-19 vaccine or a placebo. CDR3 sequence: CASSGPSGGNTGELFF. The DNA of the CDR3 is TGTGCCAGCAGCGGACCTAGCGGTGGGAACACCGGGGAGCTGTTTTTT.